The 24 T cell receptor beta chains below were found in one sample sequenced in a study of T cell responses to AZD1222 COVID-19 vaccine. TCRdb's copy holds only in-frame clones and misses some; the assay was immunoSEQ multiplex PCR. The data show approximately 190,000 clones, around nine tenths seen once. This specimen was peripheral blood, taken 28 days after the second dose of the MenACWY control vaccine. Receptors were obtained from an adult who received the MenACWY meningococcal vaccine as a control.

The rearrangement joins TRBV19 to TRBJ1-4, with a tentative D call TRBD1 (6 bases). The CDR3 runs 14 residues. Per germline, CDR1 LNHDA and CDR2 SQIVND (reference sequence). V was pared by 6 bases and J by 8 bases, with 16 bases between. Here the CDR3 reads CASSEQGTAEKLFF. As DNA, the CDR3 is TGTGCCAGTAGCGAACAGGGAACGGCGGAAAAACTGTTTTTT.

The chain carries TRBV7-3 and TRBJ2-5, with a weak D call TRBD2 (6 bases). The CDR3 is 14 amino acids. Germline V gene sequence: CDR1 SGHTA, CDR2 FQGTGA. Trimming cost V 5 bases and J 2 bases, with 12 bases left between them. As DNA, the CDR3 is TGTGCCAGCAGCCGTGGGGGACTTCAAGAGACCCAGTACTTC. This encodes CASSRGGLQETQYF.

The V call is TRBV7-2, the J call TRBJ1-4; weak D call: TRBD1 (5 bases). The CDR3 length is 14 residues. V lost 2 bases and J lost 7, with 11 bases in between. Germline loops: CDR1 SGHTA, CDR2 FQGNSA. The CDR3 reads CASSLRGEGEKLFF. Here the CDR3 DNA reads TGTGCCAGCAGCTTAAGAGGGGAAGGTGAAAAACTGTTTTTT.

This clone was detected only once. V gene TRBV11-1 combines with J gene TRBJ2-7; D call uncertain. Germline CDR1 SGHAT, CDR2 FQDESV (reference sequence). V lost 5 bases to trimming and J lost 7 bases, with 12 bases between them. CDR3 size: 12 residues. The CDR3 DNA reads as TGTGCCAGCAGCCGTCGTAACCTTGAGCAGTACTTC. Translation gives CASSRRNLEQYF.

The genes are TRBV27 and TRBJ2-5; D possibly matches TRBD1 or TRBD2 (5 bases each). The V end lost 5 bases, the J end lost 1 base, and 14 bases lay between the germline ends. Germline-derived CDR1 and CDR2 are MNHEY and SMNVEV (reference sequence). CDR3 length: 15 amino acids. The CDR3 region has the DNA TGTGCCAGCAGTCCCGTATTGGGGACCCAAGAGACCCAGTACTTC. Its protein is CASSPVLGTQETQYF.

The chain combines TRBV30 with TRBJ2-1, with 13 bases that match TRBD2. Germline V gene data show CDR1 as GTSNPN and CDR2 as SVGIG (reference sequence). V lost 8 bases to trimming and J lost 7 bases; unmatched junction nucleotides: 5. CDR3 length equals 13 residues. The CDR3 loop is CARGLAGVNEQFF. The CDR3, as DNA: TGTGCCCGAGGACTAGCGGGAGTAAATGAGCAGTTCTTC.

This chain uses TRBV19 with TRBJ2-5, with D tentatively TRBD2 (5 bases). The CDR3 runs to 14 residues. Germline loops: CDR1 LNHDA, CDR2 SQIVND (reference sequence). The V gene lost 3 bases and the J gene lost 2 bases, with 10 bases spanning the gap. The CDR3 sequence is CASSIAAVQETQYF. The CDR3 DNA reads as TGTGCCAGTAGTATCGCAGCGGTGCAAGAGACCCAGTACTTC.

V usage is TRBV7-3 and J usage is TRBJ2-1; tentatively, D is TRBD2 (6 bases). With 2 bases removed from V and 8 bases from J, the gap between germline ends came to 10 bases. In germline, CDR1 is SGHTA, CDR2 FQGTGA. The length of the CDR3 is 13 residues. CDR3 amino acids: CASSLRRVDEQFF. CDR3 sequence (DNA): TGTGCCAGCAGCTTACGGAGGGTTGATGAGCAGTTCTTC.

The chain has TRBV2 and TRBJ2-3; TRBD2 agrees at 11 bases. Germline CDR1 and CDR2: SNHLY and FYNNEI. V gave up 4 bases and J gave up 1 base; unmatched junction bases: 1. This CDR3 comprises 15 residues. CDR3 sequence reads: CASSGTSGRTDTQYF. The CDR3, as DNA: TGTGCCAGCAGTGGGACTAGCGGGCGCACAGATACGCAGTATTTT. Using reference TRBV2 and TRBJ2-3 for the parts outside the CDR3, the full variable domain is EPEVTQTPSHQVTQMGQEVILRCVPISNHLYFYWYRQILGQKVEFLVSFYNNEISEKSEIFDDQFSVERPDGSNFTLKIRSTKLEDSAMYFCASSGTSGRTDTQYFGPGTRLTVL.

This rearrangement joins TRBV2 to TRBJ2-7, with D hard to call. This CDR3 has 10 amino acids. Germline assignment: CDR1 SNHLY and CDR2 FYNNEI. V shed 8 bases and J shed 4 bases, with 6 bases lying between them. The DNA of the CDR3 is TGTGCCAGCGCCGGTTACGAGCAGTACTTC. Amino acid sequence: CASAGYEQYF. Complete variable domain (other parts from reference TRBV2 and TRBJ2-7): EPEVTQTPSHQVTQMGQEVILRCVPISNHLYFYWYRQILGQKVEFLVSFYNNEISEKSEIFDDQFSVERPDGSNFTLKIRSTKLEDSAMYFCASAGYEQYFGPGTRLTVT.

The chain carries TRBV6-5 and TRBJ1-1; D is undetermined. CDR1 is MNHEY and CDR2 is SVGAGI in the germline V gene. V lost 4 bases to trimming and J lost 0 bases, with 15 bases between them. This CDR3 has 16 residues. The CDR3 DNA reads TGTGCCAGCAGTTTTGGCTCAGGACTCATGAACACTGAAGCTTTCTTT. This gives the protein CASSFGSGLMNTEAFF.

This chain joins TRBV24-1 and TRBJ2-3, with D perhaps matching TRBD2 (6 bases). The CDR3 has 15 amino acids. Germline assignment: CDR1 KGHDR and CDR2 SFDVKD. Trimming cost V 4 bases and J 2 bases, with 12 bases left between them. CDR3 in amino acids: CATSEAGPPTDTQYF. CDR3 coding DNA: TGTGCCACCAGTGAAGCGGGTCCCCCCACAGATACGCAGTATTTT.

The chain couples TRBV2 to TRBJ1-2, with 9 bases aligning to TRBD1. This CDR3 region has 13 residues. After removal of 6 bases from V and 7 bases from J, the junction contained 6 bases not matched to a gene. Germline values: CDR1 SNHLY, CDR2 FYNNEI. The chain's CDR3 is CASSKMTGGGYTF. The CDR3 nucleotides read TGTGCCAGCAGCAAAATGACAGGGGGTGGCTACACCTTC. The whole variable domain, filled in from reference TRBV2 and TRBJ1-2, reads EPEVTQTPSHQVTQMGQEVILRCVPISNHLYFYWYRQILGQKVEFLVSFYNNEISEKSEIFDDQFSVERPDGSNFTLKIRSTKLEDSAMYFCASSKMTGGGYTFGSGTRLTVV.

This clone was observed a handful of times. The V call is TRBV4-1, the J call TRBJ1-2, with a weak D call TRBD1 (5 bases). Trimming pared 1 base from V and 4 bases from J, leaving 10 bases between. The germline V gene encodes CDR1 MGHRA and CDR2 YSYEKL. The CDR3 runs 14 residues. CDR3 sequence: CASSQARVGYGYTF. As DNA, the CDR3 is TGCGCCAGCAGCCAAGCCAGGGTAGGCTATGGCTACACCTTC.

The CDR3 region is CAWSSPTKGAYEQYF. The DNA for the CDR3 is TGTGCCTGGAGTTCCCCGACCAAGGGGGCCTACGAGCAGTACTTC. V is TRBV30 and J is TRBJ2-7; the D gene is possibly TRBD1 (6 bases). The germline V and J ends were trimmed by 2 bases and 2 bases, with 16 bases remaining between them. Germline values: CDR1 GTSNPN, CDR2 SVGIG (reference sequence). The length of the CDR3 is 15 residues. Based on the CDR3 plus reference TRBV30 and TRBJ2-7, the full variable domain is SQTIHQWPATLVQPVGSPLSLECTVEGTSNPNLYWYRQAAGRGLQLLFYSVGIGQISSEVPQNLSASRPQDRQFILSSKKLLLSDSGFYLCAWSSPTKGAYEQYFGPGTRLTVT.

This chain links TRBV18 with TRBJ2-1; D is unresolved. Germline CDR1 reads KGHSH; CDR2 reads LQKENI. This CDR3 is built from 14 residues. The V end was cut by 3 bases, the J end by 1 base, with 7 bases between. CDR3 DNA: TGTGCCAGCTCACCGGCCCAGTCCTACAATGAGCAGTTCTTC. It yields the protein CASSPAQSYNEQFF. The full variable domain, completed using reference TRBV18 and TRBJ2-1, is NAGVMQNPRHLVRRRGQEARLRCSPMKGHSHVYWYRQLPEEGLKFMVYLQKENIIDESGMPKERFSAEFPKEGPSILRIQQVVRGDSAAYFCASSPAQSYNEQFFGPGTRLTVL.

The chain is built from TRBV11-3 and TRBJ2-3; 10 nucleotides line up with TRBD2. The CDR3 consists of 17 residues. V dropped 5 bases and J dropped 2; count of bases not matched to a gene: 10. The germline V gene has CDR1 SGHNT and CDR2 YENEEA. The CDR3 reads CASSRGIGLADTDTQYF. CDR3 DNA sequence: TGTGCCAGCAGCCGGGGGATCGGACTAGCGGACACAGATACGCAGTATTTT.

The chain uses TRBV5-6 and TRBJ1-2; D call uncertain. Germline CDR1 SGHDT, CDR2 YYEEEE. This CDR3 is 12 amino acids long. V was shortened by 1 base and J by 8 bases, with 9 bases between the two germline ends. The CDR3 is CASSLSFGGYTF. The CDR3 DNA is TGTGCCAGCAGCTTGTCGTTTGGGGGCTACACCTTC.

This chain joins TRBV20-1 and TRBJ2-2, with 7 bases that match TRBD1. The CDR3 runs to 17 residues. Germline CDR1 is DFQATT and CDR2 is SNEGSKA (reference sequence). With V trimmed by 3 bases and J by 6 bases, 16 bases remained unmatched. The chain's CDR3 is CSASNHPRQGTPGELFF. CDR3 nucleotide sequence: TGCAGTGCTAGTAATCATCCGAGACAGGGAACACCCGGGGAGCTGTTTTTT.

The chain employs TRBV7-8 and TRBJ2-7; TRBD1 might be the D (7 bases). Germline V gene sequence: CDR1 SGHVS, CDR2 FQNEAQ. The CDR3 extends over 13 amino acids. V lost 8 bases and J lost 2, with 13 bases in between. The CDR3 bases are TGTGCCAGCGGGGGGACAGATGCCTACGAGCAGTACTTC. It codes for CASGGTDAYEQYF.

V usage is TRBV24-1 and J usage is TRBJ1-1; TRBD1 aligns across 8 bases. V gave up 7 bases and J gave up 6 bases; unmatched junction bases: 6. From germline, CDR1 is KGHDR and CDR2 SFDVKD. There are 13 residues in the CDR3. The CDR3 here is CATRSDRDSEAFF. The DNA for the CDR3 is TGTGCCACCAGGTCGGACAGGGATTCTGAAGCTTTCTTT.

This clone was observed a handful of times. This chain links TRBV4-3 with TRBJ2-7, with D perhaps TRBD1 (7 bases). The germline gives CDR1 LGHNA, CDR2 YSLEER. The CDR3 extends over 15 amino acids. Trimming shortened V by 1 base and J by 4 bases, and 14 bases separated the two germline ends. CDR3 nucleotide sequence: TGCGCCAGCAGCCAAGGAACAGGGGAGGTGTACGAGCAGTACTTC. Translated, it gives CASSQGTGEVYEQYF.

The genes are TRBV24-1 and TRBJ2-7, with no clear D. Trimming stripped 6 bases from V and 2 bases from J, with 13 bases between. The CDR3 totals 14 residues. CDR1 and CDR2 (germline): KGHDR, SFDVKD. The CDR3 spells CATSMRGPTYEQYF. The CDR3, as DNA: TGTGCCACCAGTATGCGTGGCCCGACCTACGAGCAGTACTTC.

The V gene is TRBV5-4, the J gene TRBJ1-2, with TRBD1 matching over 7 bases. The CDR3 consists of 14 residues. The ends lost 3 bases at V and 4 bases at J; junction bases unmatched: 6. Germline assignment: CDR1 SGHNT and CDR2 YYREEE (reference sequence). The CDR3 region has the DNA TGTGCCAGCAGCTCCCAGGGGGGGGCCTATGGCTACACCTTC. It codes for CASSSQGGAYGYTF.